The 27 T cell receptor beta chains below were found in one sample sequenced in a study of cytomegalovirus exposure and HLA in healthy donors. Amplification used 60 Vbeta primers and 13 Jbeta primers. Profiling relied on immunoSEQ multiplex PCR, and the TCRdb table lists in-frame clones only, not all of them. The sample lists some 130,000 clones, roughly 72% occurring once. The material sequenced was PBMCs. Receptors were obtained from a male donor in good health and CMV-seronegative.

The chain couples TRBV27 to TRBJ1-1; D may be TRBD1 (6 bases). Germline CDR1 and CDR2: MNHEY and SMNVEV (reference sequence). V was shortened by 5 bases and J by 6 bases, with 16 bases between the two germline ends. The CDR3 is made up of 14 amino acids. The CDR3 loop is CASSQDRLVAEAFF. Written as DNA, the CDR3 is TGTGCCAGCAGTCAAGACAGGCTGGTGGCTGAAGCTTTCTTT.

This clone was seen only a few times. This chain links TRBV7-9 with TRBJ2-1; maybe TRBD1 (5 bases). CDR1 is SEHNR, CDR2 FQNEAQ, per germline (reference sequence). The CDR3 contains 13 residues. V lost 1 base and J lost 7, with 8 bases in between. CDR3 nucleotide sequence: TGTGCCAGCAGCTTAGGTGGGGCAAATGAGCAGTTCTTC. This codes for CASSLGGANEQFF.

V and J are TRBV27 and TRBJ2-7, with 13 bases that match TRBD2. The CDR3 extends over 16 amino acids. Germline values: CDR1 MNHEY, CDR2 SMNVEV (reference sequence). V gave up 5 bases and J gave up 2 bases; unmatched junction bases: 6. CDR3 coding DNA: TGTGCCAGCAGTAGTACTAGCGGGAGGGCCACCTACGAGCAGTACTTC. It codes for CASSSTSGRATYEQYF.

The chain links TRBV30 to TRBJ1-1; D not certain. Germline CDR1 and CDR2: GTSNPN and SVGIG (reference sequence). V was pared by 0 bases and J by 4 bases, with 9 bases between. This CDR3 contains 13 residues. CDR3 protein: CAWSVGGSTEAFF. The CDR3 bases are TGTGCCTGGAGTGTAGGAGGGAGCACTGAAGCTTTCTTT.

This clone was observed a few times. The CDR3 protein is CASSPHRAGAANYGYTF. For the CDR3, the DNA is TGTGCCAGCAGCCCCCATAGGGCAGGGGCAGCTAACTATGGCTACACCTTC. This chain joins TRBV9 and TRBJ1-2; TRBD1 is a possible D gene (6 bases). V shed 4 bases and J shed 0 bases, with 19 bases lying between them. The CDR3 has 17 residues. Germline-derived CDR1 and CDR2 are SGDLS and YYNGEE. Filled out from reference TRBV9 and TRBJ1-2, the complete variable domain reads DSGVTQTPKHLITATGQRVTLRCSPRSGDLSVYWYQQSLDQGLQFLIQYYNGEERAKGNILERFSAQQFPDLHSELNLSSLELGDSALYFCASSPHRAGAANYGYTFGSGTRLTVV.

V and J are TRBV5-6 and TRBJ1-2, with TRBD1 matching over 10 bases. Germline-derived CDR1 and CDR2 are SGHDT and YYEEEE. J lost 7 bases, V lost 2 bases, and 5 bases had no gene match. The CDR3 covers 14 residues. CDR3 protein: CASSFGTGAGGYTF. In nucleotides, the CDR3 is TGTGCCAGCAGCTTTGGGACAGGGGCCGGTGGCTACACCTTC. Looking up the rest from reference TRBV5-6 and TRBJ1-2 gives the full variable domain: DAGVTQSPTHLIKTRGQQVTLRCSPKSGHDTVSWYQQALGQGPQFIFQYYEEEERQRGNFPDRFSGHQFPNYSSELNVNALLLGDSALYLCASSFGTGAGGYTFGSGTRLTVV.

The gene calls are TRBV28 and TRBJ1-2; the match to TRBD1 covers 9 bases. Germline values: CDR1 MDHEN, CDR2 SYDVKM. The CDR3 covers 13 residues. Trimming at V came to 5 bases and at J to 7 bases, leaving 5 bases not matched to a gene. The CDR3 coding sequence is TGTGCCAGCAGTGCGACAGGGGGGGGTGGCTACACCTTC. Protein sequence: CASSATGGGGYTF.

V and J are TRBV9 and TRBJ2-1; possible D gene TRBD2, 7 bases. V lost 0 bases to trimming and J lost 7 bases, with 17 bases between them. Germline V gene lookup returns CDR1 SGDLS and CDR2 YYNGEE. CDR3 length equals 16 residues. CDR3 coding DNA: TGTGCCAGCAGCGTAGTTTCCGGGGGGCCGTGGAATGAGCAGTTCTTC. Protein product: CASSVVSGGPWNEQFF.

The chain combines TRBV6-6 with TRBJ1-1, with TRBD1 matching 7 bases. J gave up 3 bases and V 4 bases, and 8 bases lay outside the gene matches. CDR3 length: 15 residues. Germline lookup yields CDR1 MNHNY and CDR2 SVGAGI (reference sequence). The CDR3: CASSSPGTDYTEAFF. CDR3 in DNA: TGTGCCAGCAGTTCCCCCGGGACAGACTACACTGAAGCTTTCTTT.

The CDR3 protein is CASSMFGGRAGETQYF. CDR3 bases: TGTGCCAGCAGCATGTTCGGCGGGAGGGCCGGGGAGACCCAGTACTTC. The rearrangement joins TRBV7-3 to TRBJ2-5, with 9 nucleotides matching TRBD2. The CDR3 extends over 16 amino acids. After removal of 5 bases from V and 5 bases from J, the junction contained 12 bases not matched to a gene. In germline, CDR1 is SGHTA, CDR2 FQGTGA.

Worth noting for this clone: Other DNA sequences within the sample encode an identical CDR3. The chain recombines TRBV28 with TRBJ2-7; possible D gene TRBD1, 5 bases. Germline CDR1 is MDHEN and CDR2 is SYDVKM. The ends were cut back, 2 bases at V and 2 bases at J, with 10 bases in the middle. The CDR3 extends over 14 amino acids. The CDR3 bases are TGTGCCAGCAGTTTAGGGGCCGGAGCCTACGAGCAGTACTTC. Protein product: CASSLGAGAYEQYF. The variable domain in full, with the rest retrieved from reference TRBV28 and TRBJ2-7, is DVKVTQSSRYLVKRTGEKVFLECVQDMDHENMFWYRQDPGLGLRLIYFSYDVKMKEKGDIPEGYSVSREKKERFSLILESASTNQTSMYLCASSLGAGAYEQYFGPGTRLTVT.

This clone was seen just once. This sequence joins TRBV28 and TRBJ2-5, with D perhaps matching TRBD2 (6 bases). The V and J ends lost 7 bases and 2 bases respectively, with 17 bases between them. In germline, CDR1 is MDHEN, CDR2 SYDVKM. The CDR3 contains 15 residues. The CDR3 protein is CASTSGLHVQETQYF. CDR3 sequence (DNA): TGTGCCAGCACCTCGGGACTCCATGTACAAGAGACCCAGTACTTC.

This chain's CDR3 is CASSIGGHTEAFF. The CDR3 bases are TGTGCCAGTAGTATTGGGGGCCACACTGAAGCTTTCTTT. The chain recombines TRBV19 with TRBJ1-1; D may be TRBD1 (6 bases). Per the germline V gene, CDR1 is LNHDA and CDR2 is SQIVND (reference sequence). This CDR3 is built from 13 residues. V shed 3 bases and J shed 3 bases, with 8 bases lying between them.

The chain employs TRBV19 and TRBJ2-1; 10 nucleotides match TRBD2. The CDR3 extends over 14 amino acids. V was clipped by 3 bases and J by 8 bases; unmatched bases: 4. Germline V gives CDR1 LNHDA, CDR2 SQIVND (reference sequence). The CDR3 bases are TGTGCCAGTAGTATTACTAGCGGGATAGATGAGCAGTTCTTC. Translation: CASSITSGIDEQFF.

CDR3 residues: CASSFQAGSDYGYTF. The CDR3 bases are TGTGCCAGCAGTTTCCAAGCAGGGTCTGACTATGGCTACACCTTC. The rearrangement joins TRBV27 to TRBJ1-2; a possible D gene is TRBD1 (5 bases). The V gene lost 3 bases and the J gene lost 3 bases, with 14 bases spanning the gap. The CDR3 has 15 amino acids. Germline values: CDR1 MNHEY, CDR2 SMNVEV (reference sequence).

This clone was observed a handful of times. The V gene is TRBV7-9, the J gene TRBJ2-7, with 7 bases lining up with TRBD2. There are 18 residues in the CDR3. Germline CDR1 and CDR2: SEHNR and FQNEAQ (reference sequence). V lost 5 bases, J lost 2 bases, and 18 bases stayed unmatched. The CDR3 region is CASSPPLAVRTGAYEQYF. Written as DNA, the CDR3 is TGTGCCAGCAGCCCTCCGCTAGCGGTCCGTACGGGCGCCTACGAGCAGTACTTC.

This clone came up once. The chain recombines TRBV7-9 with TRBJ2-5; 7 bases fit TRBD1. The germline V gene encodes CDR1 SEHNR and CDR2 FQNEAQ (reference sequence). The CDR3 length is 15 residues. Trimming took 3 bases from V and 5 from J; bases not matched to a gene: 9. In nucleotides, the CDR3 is TGTGCCAGCAGCTTGGTACAGGGGCAGGGCGAGACCCAGTACTTC. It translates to CASSLVQGQGETQYF.

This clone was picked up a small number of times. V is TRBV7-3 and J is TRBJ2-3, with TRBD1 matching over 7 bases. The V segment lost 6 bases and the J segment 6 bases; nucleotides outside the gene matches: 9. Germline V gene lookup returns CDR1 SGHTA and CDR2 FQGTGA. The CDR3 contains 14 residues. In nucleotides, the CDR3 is TGTGCCAGCAGTCTGGGGACAGAAGGGGATACGCAGTATTTT. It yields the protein CASSLGTEGDTQYF. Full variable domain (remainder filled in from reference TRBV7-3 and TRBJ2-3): GAGVSQTPSNKVTEKGKYVELRCDPISGHTALYWYRQSLGQGPEFLIYFQGTGAADDSGLPNDRFFAVRPEGSVSTLKIQRTERGDSAVYLCASSLGTEGDTQYFGPGTRLTVL.

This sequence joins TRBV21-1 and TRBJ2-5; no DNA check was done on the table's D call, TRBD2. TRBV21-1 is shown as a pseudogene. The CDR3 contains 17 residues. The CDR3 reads CASSKGETSGGEETQYF. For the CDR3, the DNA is TGTGCCAGCAGCAAAGGAGAGACTAGCGGGGGGGAGGAGACCCAGTACTTC.

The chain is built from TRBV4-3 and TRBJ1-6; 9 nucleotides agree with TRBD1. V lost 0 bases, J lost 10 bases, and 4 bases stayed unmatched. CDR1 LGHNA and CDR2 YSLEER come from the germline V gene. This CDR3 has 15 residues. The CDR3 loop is CASSQDRQGESPLHF. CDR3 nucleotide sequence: TGCGCCAGCAGCCAAGATCGACAGGGGGAATCACCCCTCCACTTT.

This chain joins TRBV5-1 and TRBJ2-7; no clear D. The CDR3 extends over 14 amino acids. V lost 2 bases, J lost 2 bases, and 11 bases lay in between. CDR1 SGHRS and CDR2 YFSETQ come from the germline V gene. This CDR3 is CASSLSNSPYEQYF. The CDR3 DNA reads TGCGCCAGCAGCTTATCGAACAGTCCCTACGAGCAGTACTTC.

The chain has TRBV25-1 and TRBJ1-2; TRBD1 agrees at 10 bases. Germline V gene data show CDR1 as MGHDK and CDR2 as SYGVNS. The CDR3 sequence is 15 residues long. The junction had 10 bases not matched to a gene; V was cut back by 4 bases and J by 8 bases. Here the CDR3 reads CASSGAGTGANGYTF. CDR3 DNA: TGTGCCAGCAGTGGAGCGGGGACAGGGGCGAACGGCTACACCTTC.

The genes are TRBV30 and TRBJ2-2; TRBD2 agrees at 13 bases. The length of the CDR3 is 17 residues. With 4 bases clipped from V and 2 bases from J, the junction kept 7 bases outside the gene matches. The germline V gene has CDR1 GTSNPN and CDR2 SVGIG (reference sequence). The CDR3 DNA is TGTGCCTGGACGACTAGCGGGGGGAGATATAACACCGGGGAGCTGTTTTTT. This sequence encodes CAWTTSGGRYNTGELFF.

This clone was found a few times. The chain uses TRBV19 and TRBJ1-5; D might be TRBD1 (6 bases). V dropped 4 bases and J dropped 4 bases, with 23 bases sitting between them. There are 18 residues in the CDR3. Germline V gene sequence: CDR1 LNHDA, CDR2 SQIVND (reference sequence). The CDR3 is CASSKDRITLLPNQPQHF. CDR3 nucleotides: TGTGCCAGTAGTAAGGACAGAATTACTTTATTACCGAATCAGCCCCAGCATTTT.

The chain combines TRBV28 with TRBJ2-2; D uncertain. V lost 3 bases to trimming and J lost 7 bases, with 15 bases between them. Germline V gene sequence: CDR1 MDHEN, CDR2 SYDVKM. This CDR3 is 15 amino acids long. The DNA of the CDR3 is TGTGCCAGCAGTTTGAGGTTCTTAATTGGCGGGGAGCTGTTTTTT. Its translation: CASSLRFLIGGELFF. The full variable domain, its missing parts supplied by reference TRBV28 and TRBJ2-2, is DVKVTQSSRYLVKRTGEKVFLECVQDMDHENMFWYRQDPGLGLRLIYFSYDVKMKEKGDIPEGYSVSREKKERFSLILESASTNQTSMYLCASSLRFLIGGELFFGEGSRLTVL.

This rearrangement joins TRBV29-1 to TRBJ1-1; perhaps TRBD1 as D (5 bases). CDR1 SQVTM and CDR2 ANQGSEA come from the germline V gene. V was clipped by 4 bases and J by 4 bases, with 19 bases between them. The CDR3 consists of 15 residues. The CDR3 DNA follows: TGCAGCGTTGCACGGGGGGGATTTTCAAGCACTGAAGCTTTCTTT. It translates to CSVARGGFSSTEAFF.

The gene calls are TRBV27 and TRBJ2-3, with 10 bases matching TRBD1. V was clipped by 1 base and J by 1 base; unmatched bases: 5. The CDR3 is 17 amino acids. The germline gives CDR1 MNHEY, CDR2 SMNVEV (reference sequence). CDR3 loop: CASSLWGTGVGTDTQYF. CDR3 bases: TGTGCCAGCAGTTTATGGGGGACAGGGGTGGGCACAGATACGCAGTATTTT.